This TCR beta chain was found in a study of shared clonotypes between healthy human individuals. Study in general: Samples came from two female and a few male donors aged 18 to 49. Study-level points and caveats: Some naive CD4 clonotypes, 4.5% to 5.5%, turned up in common across several donors.

Repertoires were generated with immunoSEQ multiplex PCR, while TCRdb's copy carries only in-frame clones and drops some. Found here are millions of clones, 85% to 95% of them singletons; the top ten hold about 0.37%. V lost 1 base to trimming and J lost 4 bases, with 14 bases between them. The CDR3 extends over 15 amino acids. Germline values: CDR1 MGHRA, CDR2 YSYEKL. About this clone itself: Its antigen is still unknown.

V and J are TRBV4-1 and TRBJ2-7, with D hard to call. The receptor was isolated from a man between 18 and 35 years old in good health. Some clones in this sample may be carry-over from other donors' samples. What was sequenced was naive CD4+ T cells from PBMCs. Subset specified: CD45RA+ positively selected. CDR3 amino acids: CASSQALARAYEQYF. The CDR3 coding sequence is TGCGCCAGCAGCCAAGCCTTAGCAAGGGCGTACGAGCAGTACTTC.